This TCR beta chain was sequenced for a study of T-cell reconstitution after alpha-beta-depleted transplantation in children. Unique molecular identifiers were incorporated when the TCRbeta library was constructed. TCRdb redid the calling of the PCR reads with MiXCR, one entry per CDR3 protein. Here the sample spans around 440,000 distinct CDR3 sequences, around 15% being singletons. The CDR3 sequence is 15 residues long. The J segment lost 4 bases and the V segment lost 6 bases, leaving 6 bases of the junction unmatched. Germline assignment: CDR1 KGHSH and CDR2 LQKENI. V usage is TRBV18 and J usage is TRBJ2-1; 10 nucleotides line up with TRBD2. Sample: PBMCs, mostly from graft donor cells, taken 360 days after TCRalphabeta/CD19-depleted stem cell transplant. The source is a boy under two years old who had a stem cell transplant for Wiskott-Aldrich syndrome, so the T cells may come from the graft donor. CDR3 in DNA: TGTGCCAGCTCTCTACCGGGACTAGCGTACAATGAGCAGTTCTTC. This gives the protein CASSLPGLAYNEQFF.